The T cell receptor (beta chain) described here comes from a study of shared clonotypes between healthy human individuals. Over several immunoSEQ plates, each subset's genomic DNA was distributed in even portions. DNA at 150 to 200 ng, tens of thousands of T cell genomes, went into sorted-subset replicate PCRs. Sequenced by immunoSEQ multiplex PCR; TCRdb stores in-frame clones only, minus some. The profile shows nearly 1,000,000 clones, approximately 80% of them singletons. Study-wide results and limits: The study found 4.5% to 6% of naive CD4 clonotypes shared across a few donors. Non-shared clonotypes had lower generation probabilities than those shared by all four donors.

As to this clone: The target antigen is unknown.

Germline lookup yields CDR1 MNHNY and CDR2 SVGAGI (reference sequence). The CDR3 extends over 15 amino acids. The trim removed 2 bases at V and 7 bases at J, leaving 5 bases unmatched. This receptor was identified in a young man in good health. What was sequenced was memory CD4+ T cells sorted from blood. Subset of the sample: CD45RA-negative fraction. The V and J genes are TRBV6-6 and TRBJ2-1, with 10 bases aligning to TRBD2. For the CDR3, the DNA is TGTGCCAGCAGTTACCTAGCGGGAGCGGTTAATGAGCAGTTCTTC. It codes for CASSYLAGAVNEQFF.